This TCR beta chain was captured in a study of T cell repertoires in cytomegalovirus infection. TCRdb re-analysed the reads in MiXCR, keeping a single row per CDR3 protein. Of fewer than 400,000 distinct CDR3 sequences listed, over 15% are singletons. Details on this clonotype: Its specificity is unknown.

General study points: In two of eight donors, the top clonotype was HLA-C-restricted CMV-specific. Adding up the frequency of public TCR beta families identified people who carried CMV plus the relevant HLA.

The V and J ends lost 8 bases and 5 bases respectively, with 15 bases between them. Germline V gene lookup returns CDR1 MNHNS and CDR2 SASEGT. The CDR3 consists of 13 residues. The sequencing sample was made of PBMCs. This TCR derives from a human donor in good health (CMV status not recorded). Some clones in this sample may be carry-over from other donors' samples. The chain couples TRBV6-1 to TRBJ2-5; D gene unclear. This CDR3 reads CASASNSRETQYF. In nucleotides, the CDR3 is TGTGCCAGCGCTTCTAATTCCCGGGAGACCCAGTACTTC.